This TCR beta chain is from a study of cytomegalovirus exposure and HLA in healthy donors. The donors, nominally healthy at sampling, likely had unrecorded immune exposures. This CDR3 is 15 amino acids long. The germline CDR1 and CDR2 sequences are SGHTA and FQGNSA. The V end lost 4 bases, the J end lost 6 bases, and 15 bases lay between the germline ends. The PCR ran on 60 Vbeta and 13 Jbeta primers. Produced via immunoSEQ multiplex PCR; TCRdb's table is partial and in-frame only. The sample records 100,000 to 150,000 clones, roughly 70% being singletons. This clonotype originated in a man aged 40-50 years in good health and CMV-seropositive. The V gene is TRBV7-2, the J gene TRBJ2-2; tentatively, D is TRBD1 (7 bases). The sample consisted of PBMCs. As DNA, the CDR3 is TGTGCCAGCAGCTCCCAGGGCAGGGGGGCCGGGGAGCTGTTTTTT. This gives the protein CASSSQGRGAGELFF. The complete variable domain, with remaining parts taken from reference TRBV7-2 and TRBJ2-2, reads GAGVSQSPSNKVTEKGKDVELRCDPISGHTALYWYRQSLGQGLEFLIYFQGNSAPDKSGLPSDRFSAERTGGSVSTLTIQRTQQEDSAVYLCASSSQGRGAGELFFGEGSRLTVL.